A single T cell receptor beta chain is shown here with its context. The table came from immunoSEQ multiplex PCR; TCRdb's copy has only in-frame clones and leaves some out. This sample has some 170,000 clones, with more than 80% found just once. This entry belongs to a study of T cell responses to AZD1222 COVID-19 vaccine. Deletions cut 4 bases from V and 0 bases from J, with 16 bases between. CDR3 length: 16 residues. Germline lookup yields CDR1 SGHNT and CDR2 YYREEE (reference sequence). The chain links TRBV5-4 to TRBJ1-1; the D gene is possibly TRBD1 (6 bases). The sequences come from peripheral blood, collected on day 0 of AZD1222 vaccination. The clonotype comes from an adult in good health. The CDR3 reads CASSQRGGRMNTEAFF. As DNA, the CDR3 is TGTGCCAGCAGCCAAAGGGGGGGCCGGATGAACACTGAAGCTTTCTTT.